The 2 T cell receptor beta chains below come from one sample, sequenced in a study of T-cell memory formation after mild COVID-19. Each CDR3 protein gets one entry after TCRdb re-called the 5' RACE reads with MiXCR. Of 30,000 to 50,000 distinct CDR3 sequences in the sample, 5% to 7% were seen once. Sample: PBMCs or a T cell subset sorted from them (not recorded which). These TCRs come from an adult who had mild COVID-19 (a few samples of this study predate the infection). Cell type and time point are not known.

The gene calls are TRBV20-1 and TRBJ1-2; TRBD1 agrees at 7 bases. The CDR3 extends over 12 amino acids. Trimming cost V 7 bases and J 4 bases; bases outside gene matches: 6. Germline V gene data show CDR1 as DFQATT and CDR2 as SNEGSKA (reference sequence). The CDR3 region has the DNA TGCAGTGGGGGGGACAGATTCTATGGCTACACCTTC. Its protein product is CSGGDRFYGYTF.

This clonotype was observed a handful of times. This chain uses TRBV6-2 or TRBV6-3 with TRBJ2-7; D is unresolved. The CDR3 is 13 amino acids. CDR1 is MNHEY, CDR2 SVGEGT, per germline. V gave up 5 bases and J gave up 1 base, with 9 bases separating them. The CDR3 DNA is TGTGCCAGCAGTACGACTCGGTCCTACGAGCAGTACTTC. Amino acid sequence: CASSTTRSYEQYF.